This T cell receptor beta chain was found in a study of control samples from healthy donors and cancer patients. Measured with immunoSEQ multiplex PCR; TCRdb has only the in-frame clones, and not every one. The sample has some 130,000 clones, approximately 89% seen once. After removal of 3 bases from V and 3 bases from J, the junction contained 10 bases not matched to a gene. The CDR3 is 15 residues long. CDR1 is SQVTM and CDR2 is ANQGSEA in the germline V gene. V and J are TRBV29-1 and TRBJ2-7, with 8 bases matching TRBD2. This TCR was sampled from a man in his fifties with head and neck cancer. The source material was PBMCs. CDR3 bases: TGCAGCGTTGATTCAACCGGGGGGGGACGCTACGAGCAGTACTTC. It is translated as CSVDSTGGGRYEQYF.